This T cell receptor beta chain stems from a study of T cells expressing NK-cell markers. Whole-study context: It was sorted CD3+CD56-NKG2C+, CD3+CD56+NKG2C- and CD3+CD56+NKG2C+ T cells that provided the TCR beta repertoires.

Study outcomes and limitations: About 6 donors had dominant NKG2C+ clonotypes that comprised roughly 1.0-7.5% of their CD8+ T cells.

Per the germline V gene, CDR1 is SGHAT and CDR2 is FQDESV (reference sequence). This CDR3 spans 15 amino acids. For each CDR3 protein, TCRdb gives one entry from its re-call of the 5' RACE reads, without DNA. The listing records some 440,000 distinct CDR3 sequences. In the case of this clonotype: Antigen specificity is unknown.

The chain links TRBV11-1 to TRBJ2-1; the D call of TRBD1 rests on TCRdb alone, since no DNA is present to check it. The sample was blood T cells: a sorted CD56 or NKG2C T cell subset, CD4+ or CD8+ T cells, or bulk PBMC T cells (not recorded which). The TCR originated in a woman aged 50 to 65 in good health. CDR3 residues: CASSLEDRGGGSEFF.